These 23 T cell receptor beta chains came from one sample sequenced in a study of Graves' ophthalmopathy and Graves' hyperthyroidism. The authors amplified TCR beta CDR3 regions from RNA transcripts. Second-round multiplex PCR came after first-round RT-PCR with HTBI primers. TCRdb called the multiplex PCR reads again in MiXCR, with one record for every CDR3 protein. The table lists roughly 400,000 distinct CDR3 sequences, about a sixth of them singletons, with roughly 2.4% in the top ten. Sequencing was carried out using peripheral blood. The receptors stem from an adult woman with stable Graves' hyperthyroidism.

In this sample, this clonotype turned up a few times. The V call is TRBV28, the J call TRBJ2-7; a weak D match, TRBD2 (6 bases). CDR3 size: 14 residues. V gave up 2 bases and J gave up 5 bases, with 13 bases separating them. CDR1 and CDR2 (germline): MDHEN, SYDVKM. CDR3 residues: CASSLRWEDNEQYF. In nucleotides, the CDR3 is TGTGCCAGCAGTTTAAGGTGGGAGGACAACGAGCAGTACTTC.

This clonotype appeared many times. The CDR3 DNA sequence: TGTGCCACCGCCACCCTAGCGGGAGCATACGAGCAGTACTTC. Protein product: CATATLAGAYEQYF. The genes are TRBV28 and TRBJ2-7, with 10 positions matching TRBD2. CDR1 is MDHEN and CDR2 is SYDVKM in the germline V gene. Unmatched junction bases numbered 10, after V lost 10 bases and J lost 4 bases. This CDR3 has 14 residues.

This clonotype showed up just a few times. This sequence joins TRBV4-3 and TRBJ2-2; TRBD1 matches 8 bases. CDR3 length equals 18 residues. Trimming cost V 6 bases and J 0 bases; bases outside gene matches: 12. Germline V lookup: CDR1 LGHNA, CDR2 YSLEER. CDR3 DNA sequence: TGCGCCAGCAGTCGGACAGGGATAGGACGTCCGAACACCGGGGAGCTGTTTTTT. As protein: CASSRTGIGRPNTGELFF.

In this sample, this clonotype turned up many times. The rearrangement uses TRBV4-2 and TRBJ2-5; the match to TRBD1 covers 9 bases. CDR3 length: 16 amino acids. Per the germline V gene, CDR1 is LGHNA and CDR2 is YNFKEQ. V trimming: 4 bases; J trimming: 5 bases; junction bases outside the gene matches: 11. CDR3 nucleotides: TGTGCCAGCAGCCCATCTCCTACAGGGGGCGGGGAGACCCAGTACTTC. It translates to CASSPSPTGGGETQYF.

In its sample, this clonotype was seen many times. V and J are TRBV12-3 or TRBV12-4 and TRBJ2-3; D gene ambiguous. Trimming shortened V by 5 bases and J by 6 bases, and 12 bases separated the two germline ends. This CDR3 contains 13 residues. Written as DNA, the CDR3 is TGTGCCAGCAGTCGCGACTTGCCCGATACGCAGTATTTT. Amino acids: CASSRDLPDTQYF.

This clonotype was counted many times. The chain combines TRBV12-5 with TRBJ2-7, with TRBD2 matching 13 bases. Germline-derived CDR1 and CDR2 are LGHNT and FRNRAP. This CDR3 has 17 amino acids. The V and J ends lost 0 bases and 4 bases, in that order; junction bases with no gene match: 6. CDR3 in amino acids: CASGLVGRTSGSYEQYF. In nucleotides, the CDR3 is TGTGCTAGTGGTTTGGTCGGAAGGACTAGCGGGAGTTACGAGCAGTACTTC.

In this sample, this clonotype turned up many times. V gene TRBV4-1 combines with J gene TRBJ2-5, with TRBD2 matching 10 bases. After removal of 1 base from V and 1 base from J, the junction contained 6 bases not matched to a gene. The CDR3 consists of 17 residues. Germline values: CDR1 MGHRA, CDR2 YSYEKL. The CDR3 DNA is TGCGCCAGCAGCCAAGTTCTAGCGGGAGCCCCCCAAGAGACCCAGTACTTC. This gives the protein CASSQVLAGAPQETQYF.

This clonotype was seen repeatedly, ten times or more. The chain uses TRBV5-1 and TRBJ2-7, with D possibly being TRBD1 or TRBD2 (5 bases each). V lost 0 bases to trimming and J lost 6 bases, with 16 bases between them. Germline CDR1 is SGHRS and CDR2 is YFSETQ. The CDR3 extends over 15 amino acids. This chain's CDR3 is CASSLGWGPPGEQYF. CDR3 DNA sequence: TGCGCCAGCAGCTTGGGGTGGGGACCCCCTGGCGAGCAGTACTTC.

This clonotype was seen many times. This rearrangement joins TRBV20-1 to TRBJ2-2; D is undetermined. The germline V gene encodes CDR1 DFQATT and CDR2 SNEGSKA (reference sequence). The CDR3 spans 12 residues. This CDR3 is CAGERIGGELFF. As DNA, the CDR3 is TGCGCCGGAGAACGGATCGGCGGGGAGCTGTTTTTT.

This clonotype appeared many times. The V and J genes are TRBV2 and TRBJ1-5; D gene ambiguous. This CDR3 spans 16 amino acids. Germline V CDR1 and CDR2: SNHLY, FYNNEI. Trimming stripped 1 base from V and 0 bases from J, with 10 bases between. CDR3 in DNA: TGTGCCAGCAGTGAAGACAATTCTTATAGCAATCAGCCCCAGCATTTT. Encoded protein: CASSEDNSYSNQPQHF.

In the case of this clonotype: It may be a read error: a sequence one base away is much more abundant. The DNA is omitted, as the CDR3 cannot be located on it reliably, and the CDR3 follows TCRdb's listing. The genes are TRBV7-8 and TRBJ1-1; the table's D gene call, TRBD1, was not cross checked with the DNA. The CDR3 is 15 amino acids long, termini counted. Germline lookup yields CDR1 SGHVS and CDR2 FQNEAQ. CDR3: CASSFGTGSHTEACF.

The sample holds many counts of this clonotype. The chain is built from TRBV12-3 or TRBV12-4 and TRBJ2-7; a possible D gene is TRBD2 (5 bases). The CDR3 loop spans 14 amino acids. V lost 7 bases and J 3 bases, leaving 16 bases between the germline ends. In nucleotides, the CDR3 is TGTGCCAGCACTAGCCGGGCCTTTTACTACGAGCAGTACTTC. This codes for CASTSRAFYYEQYF.

This clonotype was seen only a few times. CDR3 sequence reads: CATSRDPAGAGVYEQYF. The CDR3 DNA follows: TGTGCCACCAGCAGAGACCCTGCGGGGGCGGGGGTCTACGAGCAGTACTTC. The rearrangement joins TRBV15 to TRBJ2-7, with D maybe TRBD2 (7 bases). Germline CDR1 is LNHNV and CDR2 is YYDKDF (reference sequence). V lost 0 bases to trimming and J lost 3 bases, with 18 bases between them. The CDR3 is 17 amino acids.

Ten or more counts support this clonotype. The V and J genes are TRBV12-3 or TRBV12-4 and TRBJ1-1, with TRBD1 matching 7 bases. Losses at the gene ends were 5 bases for V and 6 bases for J; bases not matched to a gene: 12. The CDR3 loop spans 15 amino acids. CDR3 residues: CASSATDRVEAEAFF. CDR3 bases: TGTGCCAGCAGTGCAACTGACAGGGTCGAAGCTGAAGCTTTCTTT.

There are many counts of this clonotype. The chain recombines TRBV29-1 with TRBJ1-1, with D maybe TRBD1 (5 bases). V lost 1 base to trimming and J lost 4 bases, with 16 bases between them. Germline V gene data show CDR1 as SQVTM and CDR2 as ANQGSEA. This CDR3 spans 15 amino acids. The CDR3 protein is CSVEAWAGRATEAFF. CDR3 DNA: TGCAGCGTTGAAGCGTGGGCAGGGCGCGCCACTGAAGCTTTCTTT.

This clonotype was picked up many times. V usage is TRBV12-3 or TRBV12-4 and J usage is TRBJ1-2; no clear D. The CDR3 extends over 17 amino acids. V lost 2 bases and J 0 bases, leaving 16 bases between the germline ends. CDR3 in DNA: TGTGCCAGCAGTTTACCGGTGGATGCATCAGCTAACTATGGCTACACCTTC. Translated: CASSLPVDASANYGYTF.

At least ten counts were recorded for this clonotype. The chain links TRBV6-1 to TRBJ1-1, with a weak D call TRBD1 (5 bases). CDR3 size: 14 residues. Germline assignment: CDR1 MNHNS and CDR2 SASEGT. Trimming took 2 bases from V and 8 from J, leaving 15 bases between them. The CDR3 here is CASSELYGKGEAFF. The CDR3 DNA is TGTGCCAGCAGTGAATTGTATGGCAAGGGGGAAGCTTTCTTT.

This clonotype came up many times. This rearrangement joins TRBV29-1 to TRBJ2-2; tentatively, D is TRBD2 (5 bases). Trimming cost V 6 bases and J 3 bases, with 11 bases left between them. Looked up from germline, CDR1 is SQVTM and CDR2 is ANQGSEA. There are 13 residues in the CDR3. For the CDR3, the DNA is TGCAGCGTCGAGGAGGTCTACACCGGGGAGCTGTTTTTT. This sequence encodes CSVEEVYTGELFF.

On this clonotype itself: One end of the junction fails to match germline, which may point to a read error. The rearrangement uses TRBV7-9 and TRBJ1-2; no firm D call. The germline CDR1 and CDR2 sequences are SEHNR and FQNEAQ (reference sequence). CDR3 length: 12 amino acids. CDR3 in amino acids: CASSLYGRSWVF. DNA of the CDR3: TGTGCCAGCAGCTTATACGGTCGGTCCTGGGTCTTC.

Many counts were recorded for this clonotype. V usage is TRBV20-1 and J usage is TRBJ2-7; D possibly corresponds to TRBD1 (7 bases). This CDR3 is 14 amino acids long. Trimming pared 3 bases from V and 2 bases from J, leaving 14 bases between. The germline V gene has CDR1 DFQATT and CDR2 SNEGSKA (reference sequence). CDR3 protein: CSASGQGGTYEQYF. DNA for the CDR3: TGCAGTGCTAGTGGCCAGGGGGGAACCTACGAGCAGTACTTC.

This clonotype came up many times. This chain joins TRBV12-3 or TRBV12-4 and TRBJ2-2, with 7 bases fitting TRBD1. The CDR3 covers 14 residues. The V gene end was trimmed by 4 bases and the J gene end by 7 bases; junction bases not matched to a gene: 6. The CDR3 is CASSSRGLGGELFF. CDR3 nucleotides: TGTGCCAGCAGTTCTAGGGGGCTGGGCGGGGAGCTGTTTTTT.

This clonotype was picked up many times. The chain carries TRBV11-2 and TRBJ2-7; 7 positions match TRBD2. This CDR3 is 12 amino acids long. Looked up from germline, CDR1 is SGHAT and CDR2 is FQNNGV. Unmatched junction bases numbered 5, after V lost 6 bases and J lost 6 bases. CDR3 protein: CASSPIAGEQYF. The CDR3 DNA is TGTGCCAGCAGTCCGATAGCGGGCGAGCAGTACTTC.

This clonotype was found many times. This sequence joins TRBV7-2 and TRBJ2-4; D perhaps matches TRBD2 (5 bases). This CDR3 contains 15 residues. Germline V lookup: CDR1 SGHTA, CDR2 FQGNSA. V dropped 5 bases and J dropped 0 bases, with 11 bases sitting between them. CDR3 in DNA: TGTGCCAGCAGCCCGGGGTCCATAGCCAAAAACATTCAGTACTTC. Its protein product is CASSPGSIAKNIQYF.